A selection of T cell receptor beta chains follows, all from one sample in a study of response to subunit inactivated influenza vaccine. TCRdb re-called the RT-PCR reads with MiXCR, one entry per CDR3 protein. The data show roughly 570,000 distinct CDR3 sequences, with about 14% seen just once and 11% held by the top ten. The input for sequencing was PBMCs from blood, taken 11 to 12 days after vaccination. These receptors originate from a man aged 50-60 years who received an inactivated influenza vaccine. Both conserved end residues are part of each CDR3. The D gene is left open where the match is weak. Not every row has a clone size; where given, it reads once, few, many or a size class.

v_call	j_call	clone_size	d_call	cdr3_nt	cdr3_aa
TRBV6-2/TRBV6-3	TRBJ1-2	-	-	TGTGCCAGCAGTTTTCTATATGGCTACACCTTC	CASSFLYGYTF
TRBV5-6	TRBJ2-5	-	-	TGTGCCAGCAGCTTGTACTCGAGGTACCAAGAGACCCAGTACTTC	CASSLYSRYQETQYF
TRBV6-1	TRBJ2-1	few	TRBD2	TGTGCCAGCAGCCCCGGATTGGGACTAGCGGTTGAGTTCTTC	CASSPGLGLAVEFF
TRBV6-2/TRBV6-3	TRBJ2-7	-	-	TGTGCCAGCAGACAGGGGCGCGGGGCCGAGCAGTACTTC	CASRQGRGAEQYF
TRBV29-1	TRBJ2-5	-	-	TGCAGCGGCGGGACAGCCAAAGAGACCCAGTACTTC	CSGGTAKETQYF
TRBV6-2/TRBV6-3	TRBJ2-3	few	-	TGTGCCAGCAGACGTCGCGGGGGCACAGATACGCAGTATTTT	CASRRRGGTDTQYF
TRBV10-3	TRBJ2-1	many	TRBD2	TGTGCCATCAGCGGACTAGCGAAAAGCTCCTACAATGAGCAGTTCTTC	CAISGLAKSSYNEQFF
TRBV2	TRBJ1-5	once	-	TGTGCCAGCAGTGATTGGACGAGCAATCAGCCCCAGCATTTT	CASSDWTSNQPQHF
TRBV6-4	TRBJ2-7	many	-	TGTGCCAGCAGTCCCCCTGTGGCGGTTGACAGGCTGGCTAATATACCTTACGAGCAGTACTTC	CASSPPVAVDRLANIPYEQYF
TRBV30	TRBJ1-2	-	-	TGTGCCTGGAGTCGAGACAGGCCATATGGCTACACCTTC	CAWSRDRPYGYTF
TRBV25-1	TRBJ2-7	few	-	TGTGCCAGCAGTGTAACAGCAGCCCCTGCTTACGAGCAGTACTTC	CASSVTAAPAYEQYF
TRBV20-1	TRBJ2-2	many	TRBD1	TGCAGCGCACAGGGGGACGGGGAGCTGTTTTTT	CSAQGDGELFF
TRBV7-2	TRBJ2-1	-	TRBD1	TGTGCCAGCAGCTACCGGAGTGGGACAGGCCACAATGAGCAGTTCTTC	CASSYRSGTGHNEQFF
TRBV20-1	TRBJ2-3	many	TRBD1	TGCAGTGCTTACCCTTCATCGGGACAGGGGATAGATACGCAGTATTTT	CSAYPSSGQGIDTQYF
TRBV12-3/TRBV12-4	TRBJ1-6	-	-	TGTGCCAGCAGTCGGACGGAAAATAATTCACCCCTCCACTTT	CASSRTENNSPLHF
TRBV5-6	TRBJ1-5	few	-	TGTGCCAGCAGCTTATCCAACGATCAGCCCCAGCATTTT	CASSLSNDQPQHF
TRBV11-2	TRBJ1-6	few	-	TGTGCCAGCAGCTTAGTTAGGGAGTACTGGAGCTCCTATAATTCACCCCTCCACTTT	CASSLVREYWSSYNSPLHF
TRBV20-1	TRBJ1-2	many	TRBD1	TGCAGTGCCCCTCACCGGGACAGGGGGGATGGCTACACCTTC	CSAPHRDRGDGYTF
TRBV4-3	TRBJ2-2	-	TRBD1	TGCGCCAGCAGCCAAGTGTCACAGGGGAGTTCGAACACCGGGGAGCTGTTTTTT	CASSQVSQGSSNTGELFF
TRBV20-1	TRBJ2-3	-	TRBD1	TGCAGTGCTAGGCCCCCAGGGGGAGATACGCAGTATTTT	CSARPPGGDTQYF
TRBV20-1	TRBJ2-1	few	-	TGCAGTGCACAAAGTCCGGACACCTCCTACAATGAGCAGTTCTTC	CSAQSPDTSYNEQFF
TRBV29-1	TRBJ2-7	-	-	TGCAGCGCGGGGGGCCGGCTTACCTACGAGCAGTACTTC	CSAGGRLTYEQYF
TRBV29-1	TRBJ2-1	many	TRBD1	TGCAGCGCCCAAGGACAGGGTAGAATAGACGGGGCGAGCTCCTACAATGAGCAGTTCTTC	CSAQGQGRIDGASSYNEQFF
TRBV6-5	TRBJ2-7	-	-	TGTGCCAGCAGTTACTCACAGGTATACGAGCAGTACTTC	CASSYSQVYEQYF
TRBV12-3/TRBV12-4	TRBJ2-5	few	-	TGTGCCAGCAGTCCATACTCCGGGGGAAAAGAGACCCAGTACTTC	CASSPYSGGKETQYF
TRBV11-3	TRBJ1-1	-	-	TGTGCCAGCAGCCTAGGTCCGGGACACAACACTGAAGCTTTCTTT	CASSLGPGHNTEAFF
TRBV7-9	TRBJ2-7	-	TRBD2	TGTGCCAGCAGCCTAATGACTAGCGGAGCCTACGAGCAGTACTTC	CASSLMTSGAYEQYF
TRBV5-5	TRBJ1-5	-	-	TGTGCCAGCAACACGGGCCTGGGATATAGCAATCAGCCCCAGCATTTT	CASNTGLGYSNQPQHF
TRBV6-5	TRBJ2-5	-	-	TGTGCCAGCAGTTACTCGAATATACAGCAAGAGACCCAGTACTTC	CASSYSNIQQETQYF
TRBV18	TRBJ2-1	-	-	TGTGCCAGCTCACCACCGAGTAGGGACAATGAGCAGTTCTTC	CASSPPSRDNEQFF
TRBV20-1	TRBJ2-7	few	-	TGCAGTGCTCCCCTCATACTTGGACACGAGCAGTACTTC	CSAPLILGHEQYF
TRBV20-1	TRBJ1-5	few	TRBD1	TGCAGTGCAGGACAGGGAGTTAATGAGCCCCAGCATTTT	CSAGQGVNEPQHF
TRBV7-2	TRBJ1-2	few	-	TGTGCCAGCAGCTTAGCAGCAGGGAATAACTATGGCTACACCTTC	CASSLAAGNNYGYTF
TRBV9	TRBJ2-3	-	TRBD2	TGTGCCAGCAGCCCGACTAGCGTGTTCACAGATACGCAGTATTTT	CASSPTSVFTDTQYF
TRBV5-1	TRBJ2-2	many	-	TGCGCCAGCAGCTATACAGCTAAAACGACCGGGGAGCTGTTTTTT	CASSYTAKTTGELFF
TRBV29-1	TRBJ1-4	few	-	TGCAGCGTTTCAGCAACTAATGAAAAACTGTTTTTT	CSVSATNEKLFF
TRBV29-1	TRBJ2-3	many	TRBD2	TGCAGCGTTGAAGGTGGCGGGAGTCCAGATACGCAGTATTTT	CSVEGGGSPDTQYF
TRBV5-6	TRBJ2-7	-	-	TGTGCCAGCAGCTTGGATCCAGGGGGGGTTTTCGAGCAGTACTTC	CASSLDPGGVFEQYF
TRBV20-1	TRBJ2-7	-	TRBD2	TGCAGTGCTAGAGGGGGGACTATGAAGGGCGAGCAGTACTTC	CSARGGTMKGEQYF
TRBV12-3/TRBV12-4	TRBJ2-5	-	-	TGTGCCAGCAGTTCCGACCTACAGGGTTTCCAAGAGACCCAGTACTTC	CASSSDLQGFQETQYF
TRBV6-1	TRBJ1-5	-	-	TGTGCCAGCACCGGGCAAAGGAGCAATCAGCCCCAGCATTTT	CASTGQRSNQPQHF
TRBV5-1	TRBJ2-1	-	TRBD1	TGCGCCAGCAGCTTCAGGGGGTTCTCCTACAATGAGCAGTTCTTC	CASSFRGFSYNEQFF
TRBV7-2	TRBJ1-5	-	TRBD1	TGTGCCAGCAGCTTGGCCACAGGGGTAAATCAGCCCCAGCATTTT	CASSLATGVNQPQHF
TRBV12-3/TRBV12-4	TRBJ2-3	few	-	TGTGCCAGCAGTTTAGTGGGGGCGTACACAGATACGCAGTATTTT	CASSLVGAYTDTQYF
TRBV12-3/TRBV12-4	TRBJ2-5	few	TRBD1	TGTGCCAGCAGTTACTGGGGACAGGCACAAGAGACCCAGTACTTC	CASSYWGQAQETQYF
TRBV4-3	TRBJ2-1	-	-	TGCGCCAGCAGCCAAGTTTGGGGGGAAACCTACAATGAGCAGTTCTTC	CASSQVWGETYNEQFF
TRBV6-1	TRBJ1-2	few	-	TGTGCCAGCTGGCGCTCTGGGGGAGAGTATGGCTACACCTTC	CASWRSGGEYGYTF
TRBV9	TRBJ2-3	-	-	TGTGCCAGCAGCGTAGATCCGACGAGCACAGATACGCAGTATTTT	CASSVDPTSTDTQYF
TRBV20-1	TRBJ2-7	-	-	TGCAGTGCTAGGGTCGGAAACTACGAGCAGTACTTC	CSARVGNYEQYF
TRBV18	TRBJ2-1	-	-	TGTGCCAGCTCACCAAGGTACGGGGACTCTAGCTCCTACAATGAGCAGTTCTTC	CASSPRYGDSSSYNEQFF
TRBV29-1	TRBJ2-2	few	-	TGCAGCGCAAGGCCAGGGGCGAACACCGGGGAGCTGTTTTTT	CSARPGANTGELFF
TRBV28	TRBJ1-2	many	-	TGTGCCAGCAAATTAACTCAAACTTATGGCTACACCTTC	CASKLTQTYGYTF
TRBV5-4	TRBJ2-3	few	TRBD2	TGTGCCAGCAGCCGGACTAGCGGGGGCCACTCTGCAGATACGCAGTATTTT	CASSRTSGGHSADTQYF
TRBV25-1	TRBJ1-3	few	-	TGTGCCAGCACCCCCAAAAACACCATATATTTT	CASTPKNTIYF
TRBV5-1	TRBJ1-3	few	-	TGCGCCAGCAGCTTGAACGGAGATCTTGGAAACACCATATATTTT	CASSLNGDLGNTIYF
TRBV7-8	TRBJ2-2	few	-	TGTGCCAGCAGCCAGAGTTTCGGGGAGCTGTTTTTT	CASSQSFGELFF
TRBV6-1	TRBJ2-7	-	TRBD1	TGTGCCAGCACCCAGACAGGGGGCAACTACGAGCAGTACTTC	CASTQTGGNYEQYF
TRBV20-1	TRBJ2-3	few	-	TGCAGTGCAGAAACTAGCCATAGCACAGATACGCAGTATTTT	CSAETSHSTDTQYF
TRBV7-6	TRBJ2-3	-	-	TGTGCCAGCAGCCCAGCTTCGGGTCTATCTGCCGGTACGCAGTATTTT	CASSPASGLSAGTQYF
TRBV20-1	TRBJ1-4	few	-	TGCAGTGCTAGAGAGTGGGGGGGCGCCACGGGACCGAATGAAAAACTGTTTTTT	CSAREWGGATGPNEKLFF